This TCR beta chain was found in a study of lymphopenia after photon versus proton radiotherapy. Losses at the gene ends were 6 bases for V and 0 bases for J; bases not matched to a gene: 5. Germline CDR1 and CDR2: MNHEY and SMNVEV (reference sequence). The CDR3 is 14 residues long. Profiled with immunoSEQ multiplex PCR; TCRdb holds only in-frame clones, not every one. Found here are about 40,000 clones, roughly 86% of them singletons; the top ten hold about 9.4%. Comment on this clone: Its matching antigen is unknown.

General study results and limits: Proton therapy kept repertoires fairly stable, unlike photons, which gained effector/memory cells.

V gene TRBV27 combines with J gene TRBJ2-7; 7 nucleotides match TRBD1. The origin of this receptor is a woman aged 70-85 years with pancreatic cancer. Some clones in this sample may be carry-over from other donors' samples. This material consisted of peripheral blood, taken from a patient treated with proton-based radiotherapy. CDR3 coding DNA: TGTGCCAGCAGGCCGGGACAGAGCTCCTACGAGCAGTACTTC. Its protein is CASRPGQSSYEQYF.